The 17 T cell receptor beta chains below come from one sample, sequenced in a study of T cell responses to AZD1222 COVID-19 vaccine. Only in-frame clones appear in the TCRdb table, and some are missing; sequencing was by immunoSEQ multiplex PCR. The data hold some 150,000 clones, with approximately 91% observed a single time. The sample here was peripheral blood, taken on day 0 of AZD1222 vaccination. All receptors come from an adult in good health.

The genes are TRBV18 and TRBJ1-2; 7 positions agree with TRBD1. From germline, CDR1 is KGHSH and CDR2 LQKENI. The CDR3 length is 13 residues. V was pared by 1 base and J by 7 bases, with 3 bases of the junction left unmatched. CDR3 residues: CASSPQTGVGYTF. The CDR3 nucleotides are TGTGCCAGCTCACCACAAACAGGGGTTGGCTACACCTTC.

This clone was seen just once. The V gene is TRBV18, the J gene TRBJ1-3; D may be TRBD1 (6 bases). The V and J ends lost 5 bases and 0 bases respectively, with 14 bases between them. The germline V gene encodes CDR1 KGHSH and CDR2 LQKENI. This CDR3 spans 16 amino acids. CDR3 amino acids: CASSAEDRSSGNTIYF. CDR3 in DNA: TGTGCCAGCTCAGCTGAAGACAGGAGCTCTGGAAACACCATATATTTT.

CDR3 loop: CASRSKLAKNIQYF. The CDR3 DNA reads TGTGCCAGCAGGTCTAAACTAGCCAAAAACATTCAGTACTTC. The J gene is TRBJ2-4, the V gene TRBV6-5; unclear D gene. CDR1 and CDR2 from the germline V gene are MNHEY and SVGAGI. This CDR3 is built from 14 residues. V dropped 6 bases and J dropped 0 bases, with 9 bases sitting between them.

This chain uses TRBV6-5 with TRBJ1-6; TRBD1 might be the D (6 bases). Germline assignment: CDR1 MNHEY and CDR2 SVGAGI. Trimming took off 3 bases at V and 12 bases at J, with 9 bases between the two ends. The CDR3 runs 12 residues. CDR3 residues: CASSYQQGPLHF. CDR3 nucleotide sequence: TGTGCCAGCAGTTATCAACAGGGACCCCTCCACTTT.

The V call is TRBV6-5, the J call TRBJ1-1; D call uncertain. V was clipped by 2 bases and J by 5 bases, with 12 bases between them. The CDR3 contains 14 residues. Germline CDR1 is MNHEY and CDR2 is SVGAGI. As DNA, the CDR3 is TGTGCCAGCAGTTACGATCTAATGGGGACTGAAGCTTTCTTT. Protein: CASSYDLMGTEAFF.

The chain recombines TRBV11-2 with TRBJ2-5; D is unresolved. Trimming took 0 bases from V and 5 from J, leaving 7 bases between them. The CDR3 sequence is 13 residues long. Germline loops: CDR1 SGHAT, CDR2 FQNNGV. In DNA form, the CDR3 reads TGTGCCAGCAGCTTAGATTACCGGGAGACCCAGTACTTC. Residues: CASSLDYRETQYF.

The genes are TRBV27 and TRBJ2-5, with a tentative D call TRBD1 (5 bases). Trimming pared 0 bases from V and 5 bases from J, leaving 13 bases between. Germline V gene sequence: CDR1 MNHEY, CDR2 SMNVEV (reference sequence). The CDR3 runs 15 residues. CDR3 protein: CASSLSWRPGETQYF. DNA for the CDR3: TGTGCCAGCAGTTTATCGTGGCGGCCAGGGGAGACCCAGTACTTC.

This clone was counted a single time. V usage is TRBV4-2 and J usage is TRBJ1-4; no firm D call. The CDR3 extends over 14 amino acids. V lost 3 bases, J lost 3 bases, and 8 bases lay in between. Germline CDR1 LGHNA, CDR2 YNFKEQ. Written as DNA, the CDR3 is TGTGCCAGCAGCCAGACGGACCCTAATGAAAAACTGTTTTTT. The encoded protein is CASSQTDPNEKLFF.

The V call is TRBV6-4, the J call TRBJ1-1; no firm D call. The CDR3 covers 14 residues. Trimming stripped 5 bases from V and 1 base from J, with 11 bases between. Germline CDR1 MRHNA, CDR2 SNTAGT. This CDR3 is CASSTMAGNTEAFF. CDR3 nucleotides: TGTGCCAGCAGTACAATGGCGGGGAACACTGAAGCTTTCTTT.

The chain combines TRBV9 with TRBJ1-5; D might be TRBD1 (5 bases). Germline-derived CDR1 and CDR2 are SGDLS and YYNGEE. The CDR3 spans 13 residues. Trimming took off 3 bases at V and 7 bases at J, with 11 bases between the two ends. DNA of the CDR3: TGTGCCAGCAGCGCGGGGGTTTGGCAGCCCCAGCATTTT. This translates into CASSAGVWQPQHF.

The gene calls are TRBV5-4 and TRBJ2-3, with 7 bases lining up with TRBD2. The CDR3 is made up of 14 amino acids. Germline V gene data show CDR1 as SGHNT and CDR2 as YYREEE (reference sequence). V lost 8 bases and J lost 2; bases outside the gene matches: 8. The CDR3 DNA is TGTGCCAGTTCCGGGACTATATACACAGATACGCAGTATTTT. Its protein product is CASSGTIYTDTQYF.

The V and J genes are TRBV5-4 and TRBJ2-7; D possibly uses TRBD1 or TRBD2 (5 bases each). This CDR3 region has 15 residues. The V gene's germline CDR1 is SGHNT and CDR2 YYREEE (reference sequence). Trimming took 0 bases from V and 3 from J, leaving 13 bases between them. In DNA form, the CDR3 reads TGTGCCAGCAGCTTGGCCGGGACGGTGGTCTACGAGCAGTACTTC. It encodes CASSLAGTVVYEQYF.

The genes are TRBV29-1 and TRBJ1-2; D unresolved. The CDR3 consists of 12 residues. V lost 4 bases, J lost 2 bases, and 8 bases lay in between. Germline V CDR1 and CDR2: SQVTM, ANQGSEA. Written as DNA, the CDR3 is TGCAGCGTTGTGCAAGGGAACTATGGCTACACCTTC. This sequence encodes CSVVQGNYGYTF. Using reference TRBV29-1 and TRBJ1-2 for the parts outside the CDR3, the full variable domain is SAVISQKPSRDICQRGTSLTIQCQVDSQVTMMFWYRQQPGQSLTLIATANQGSEATYESGFVIDKFPISRPNLTFSTLTVSNMSPEDSSIYLCSVVQGNYGYTFGSGTRLTVV.

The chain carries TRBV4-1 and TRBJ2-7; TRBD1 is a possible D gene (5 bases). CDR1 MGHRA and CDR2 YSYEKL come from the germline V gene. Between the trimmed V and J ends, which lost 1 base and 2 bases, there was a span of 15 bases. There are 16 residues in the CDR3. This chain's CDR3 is CASSQGYQGIPYEQYF. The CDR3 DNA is TGCGCCAGCAGCCAAGGGTACCAGGGTATTCCCTACGAGCAGTACTTC.

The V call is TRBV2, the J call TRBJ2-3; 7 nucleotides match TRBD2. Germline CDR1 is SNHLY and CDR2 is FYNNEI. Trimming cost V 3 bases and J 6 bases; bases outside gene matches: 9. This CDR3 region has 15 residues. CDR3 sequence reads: CASSDWAGVEDTQYF. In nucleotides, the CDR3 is TGTGCCAGCAGTGATTGGGCGGGGGTTGAGGATACGCAGTATTTT. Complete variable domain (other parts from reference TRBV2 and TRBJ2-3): EPEVTQTPSHQVTQMGQEVILRCVPISNHLYFYWYRQILGQKVEFLVSFYNNEISEKSEIFDDQFSVERPDGSNFTLKIRSTKLEDSAMYFCASSDWAGVEDTQYFGPGTRLTVL.

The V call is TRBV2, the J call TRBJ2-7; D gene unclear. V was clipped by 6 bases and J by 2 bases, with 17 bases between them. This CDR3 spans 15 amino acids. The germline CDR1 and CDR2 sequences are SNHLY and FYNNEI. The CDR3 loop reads CASSRDQVLAYEQYF. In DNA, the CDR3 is TGTGCCAGCAGCCGAGATCAGGTCTTGGCCTACGAGCAGTACTTC.

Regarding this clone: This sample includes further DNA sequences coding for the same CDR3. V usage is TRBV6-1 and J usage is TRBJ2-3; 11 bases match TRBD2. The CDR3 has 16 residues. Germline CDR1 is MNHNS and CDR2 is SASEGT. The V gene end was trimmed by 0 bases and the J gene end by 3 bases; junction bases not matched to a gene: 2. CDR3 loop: CASSEALAGGTDTQYF. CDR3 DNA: TGTGCCAGCAGTGAAGCGTTAGCGGGGGGGACAGATACGCAGTATTTT.